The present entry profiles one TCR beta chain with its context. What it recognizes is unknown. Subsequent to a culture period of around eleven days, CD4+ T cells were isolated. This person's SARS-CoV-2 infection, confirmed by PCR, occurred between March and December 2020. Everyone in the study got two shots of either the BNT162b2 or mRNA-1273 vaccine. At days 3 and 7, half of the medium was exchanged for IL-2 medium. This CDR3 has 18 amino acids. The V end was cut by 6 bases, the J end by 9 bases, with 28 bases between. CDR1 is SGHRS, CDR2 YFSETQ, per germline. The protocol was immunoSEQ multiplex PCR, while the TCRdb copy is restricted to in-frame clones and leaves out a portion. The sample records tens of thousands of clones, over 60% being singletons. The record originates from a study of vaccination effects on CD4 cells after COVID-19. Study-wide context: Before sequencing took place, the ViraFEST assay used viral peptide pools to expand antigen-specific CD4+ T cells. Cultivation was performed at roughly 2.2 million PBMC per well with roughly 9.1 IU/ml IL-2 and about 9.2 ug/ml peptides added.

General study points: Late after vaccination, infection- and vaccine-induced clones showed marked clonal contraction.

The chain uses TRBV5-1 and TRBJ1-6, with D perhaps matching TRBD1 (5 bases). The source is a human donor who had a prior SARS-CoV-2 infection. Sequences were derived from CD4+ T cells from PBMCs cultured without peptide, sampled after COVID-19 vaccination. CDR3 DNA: TGCGCCAGCACTGGGCACCCGCAGGGACTTGAAGTCGGTTCACCCCTCCACTTT. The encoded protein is CASTGHPQGLEVGSPLHF.